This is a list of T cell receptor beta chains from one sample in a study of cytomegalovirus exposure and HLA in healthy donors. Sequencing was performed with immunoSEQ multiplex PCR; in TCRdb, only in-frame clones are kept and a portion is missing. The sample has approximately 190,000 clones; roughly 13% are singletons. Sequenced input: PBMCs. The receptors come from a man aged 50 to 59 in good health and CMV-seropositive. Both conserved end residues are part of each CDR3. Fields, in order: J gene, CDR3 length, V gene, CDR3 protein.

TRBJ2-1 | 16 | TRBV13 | CASSSFRAQIYNEQFF
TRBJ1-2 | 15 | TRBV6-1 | CASSKDRVLNYGYTF
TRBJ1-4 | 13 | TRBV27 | CASKGQGAEKLFF
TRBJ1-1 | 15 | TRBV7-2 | CASSPRWEVHTEAFF
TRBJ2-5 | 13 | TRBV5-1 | CASSLGGGETQYF
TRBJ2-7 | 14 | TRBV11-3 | CASSARTGVYEQYF
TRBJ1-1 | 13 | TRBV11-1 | CASSYRVGTEAFF
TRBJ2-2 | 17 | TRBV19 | CASSFLAGGLNTGELFF
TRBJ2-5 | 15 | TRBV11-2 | CASSLTLGGEETQYF
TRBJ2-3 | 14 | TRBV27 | CASSSSDRKHTQYF
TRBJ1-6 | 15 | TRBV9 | CASSVAEGENSPLHF
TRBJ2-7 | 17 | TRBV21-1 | CASSKALGTGLYYEQYF
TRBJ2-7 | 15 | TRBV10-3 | CAISESGTGGHEQYF
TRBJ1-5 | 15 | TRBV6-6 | CASSSRGRDNKPQHF
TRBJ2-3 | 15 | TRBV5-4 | CASSLRDTFTDTQYF
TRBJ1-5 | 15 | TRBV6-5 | CASSYSGGARQPQHF
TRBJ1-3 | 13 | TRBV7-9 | CASSLASPGTIYF
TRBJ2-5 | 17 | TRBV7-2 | CASSSQQRGKRLETQYF
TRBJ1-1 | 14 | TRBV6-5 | CASGMHGGFAEAFF
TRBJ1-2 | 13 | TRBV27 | CASSSGQGDGYTF
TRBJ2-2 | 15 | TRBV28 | CASSSSTALTGELFF
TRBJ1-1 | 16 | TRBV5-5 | CASSLGAGTRNTEAFF
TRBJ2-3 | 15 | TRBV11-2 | CASSFVAGGTDTQYF
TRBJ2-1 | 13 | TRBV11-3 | CASSLLGGNEQFF
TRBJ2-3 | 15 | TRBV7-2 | CASSPSGGAGDTQYF
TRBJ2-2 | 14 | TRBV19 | CASSIGLAAGELFF
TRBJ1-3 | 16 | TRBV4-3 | CASSRGLTGSGNTIYF
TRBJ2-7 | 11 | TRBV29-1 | CSVYGSYEQYF
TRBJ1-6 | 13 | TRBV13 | CASSWGGVPPLHF
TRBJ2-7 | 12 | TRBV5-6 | CASSLRGYEQYF
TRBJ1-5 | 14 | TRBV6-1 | CASRQDNSNQPQHF
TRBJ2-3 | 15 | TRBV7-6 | CASSSLTAPGNTQYF
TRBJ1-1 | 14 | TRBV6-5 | CASSKGRTVGEAFF
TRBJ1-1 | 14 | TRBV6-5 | CASVARTTNTEAFF
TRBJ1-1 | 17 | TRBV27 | CASSLLRTGTFKREAFF
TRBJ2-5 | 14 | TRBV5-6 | CASSSRGFEETQYF
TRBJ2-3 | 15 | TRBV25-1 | CASSGLAGGPDTQYF
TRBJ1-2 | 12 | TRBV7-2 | CASRRANYGYTF
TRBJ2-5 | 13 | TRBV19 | CASRRQGQETQYF
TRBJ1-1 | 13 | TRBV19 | CASREVMNTEAFF
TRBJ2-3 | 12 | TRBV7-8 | CASRAGPDAQYF
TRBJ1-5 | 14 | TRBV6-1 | CASNVTGLDQPQHF
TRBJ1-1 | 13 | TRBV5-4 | CASSWQGGTEAFF
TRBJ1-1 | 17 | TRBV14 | CASSRGLATTMNTEAFF
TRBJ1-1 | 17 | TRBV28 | CASPPTRGAPAGTEAFF
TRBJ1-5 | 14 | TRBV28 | CASSSDTTIQPQHF
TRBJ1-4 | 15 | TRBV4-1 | CASSQGTGQNEKLFF
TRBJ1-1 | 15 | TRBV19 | CASSPDRGLSTEAFF
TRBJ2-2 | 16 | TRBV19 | CASSLEGGDSTGELFF
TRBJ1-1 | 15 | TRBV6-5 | CASSYGGAGGTEAFF
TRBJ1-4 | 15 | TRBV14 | CASREGAYGNEKLFF
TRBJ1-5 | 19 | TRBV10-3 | CAISESIGQGGSKRQPQHF
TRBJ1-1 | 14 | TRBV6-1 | CASSRTGVNTEAFF
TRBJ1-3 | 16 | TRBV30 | CAWSAQGVISGNTIYF
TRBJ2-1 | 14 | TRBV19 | CASSIVGGDGEQFF
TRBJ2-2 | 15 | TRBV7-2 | CASSLSAGGPGELFF
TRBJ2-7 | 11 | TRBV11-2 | CASSSQGAQYF
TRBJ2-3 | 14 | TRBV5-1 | CASSGTGGKYTQYF